The sequence of this T cell receptor beta chain was determined in a study of T cell clonality in common variable immunodeficiency. Patients had low serum IgG, IgA and/or IgM and specific antibody deficiency. Patients and controls were mostly of Caucasian heritage. Sequenced by immunoSEQ multiplex PCR; TCRdb stores in-frame clones only, minus some. The sample has around 32,000 clones, none seen only once. Study outcomes and limitations: Compared with controls, CVID subjects had fewer shared TCRbeta clones. CVID subjects had higher TCRbeta clonality than healthy controls, most marked in about a third. Common variable immunodeficiency TCR beta sequences reportedly had fewer deletions and N-nucleotide insertions.

This clone was counted ten times or more. No antigen is known for it. Sequenced material: peripheral blood mononuclear cells. This clonotype was sampled from a human donor with common variable immunodeficiency.

CDR3 amino acids: CASGPQERGYTF. Partial CDR3 DNA: TGCGCCAGCGGCCCCCAGGAACGGGGC. This chain uses TRBV5-1 with TRBJ1-2; no definite D call. The CDR3 goes on 3 residues after the read ends, and that part is filled in from the germline J gene. Per the germline V gene, CDR1 is SGHRS and CDR2 is YFSETQ. This CDR3 contains 12 residues. Full variable domain (rest looked up from reference TRBV5-1 and TRBJ1-2): KAGVTQTPRYLIKTRGQQVTLSCSPISGHRSVSWYQQTPGQGLQFLFEYFSETQRNKGNFPGRFSGRQFSNSRSEMNVSTLELGDSALYLCASGPQERGYTFGSGTRLTVV.